A single T cell receptor (beta chain) is shown here with its context. Its antigen is currently unknown. This specimen comes from a study of memory CD4+ T cells and cytomegalovirus serostatus. Findings of the study overall: Repertoires predicted CMV serostatus with median bootstrapped AUC of roughly 0.95.

Single viable CD3+CD4+CD8-CD45RO+ cells were sorted as the memory CD4+ T cells. The V and J ends lost 5 bases and 0 bases, in that order; junction bases with no gene match: 7. The CDR3 sequence is 17 residues long. Germline V gives CDR1 LNHDA, CDR2 SQIVND (reference sequence). Study processing details: After removing out-of-frame reads, 2.3 million or so distinct TCRbeta sequences remained. Clones were read by immunoSEQ multiplex PCR, and TCRdb kept only the in-frame ones, dropping some. V and J calls and clone size are copied from that table; D and trimming were computed from the DNA. The sample has tens of thousands of clones, less than 85% seen once.

J is TRBJ2-3 and V is TRBV19; the match to TRBD2 covers 11 bases. This sequence originates from an adult in good health and CMV-seronegative. The sequenced sample consisted of memory CD4+ T cells from blood. The CDR3 sequence is CASSGASGGYSTDTQYF. In nucleotides, the CDR3 is TGTGCCAGTAGTGGGGCTAGCGGGGGGTATAGCACAGATACGCAGTATTTT.